The sequence of this T cell receptor beta chain was determined in a study of T cells expressing NK-cell markers. Turning to the study itself: In the group of eight sequenced donors, seven were HCMV-seropositive and one was seronegative.

TCRdb re-called the 5' RACE reads and gives one entry per CDR3 protein, without DNA. The sample yields around 550,000 distinct CDR3 sequences, of which the top ten take up less than 4.5%. Per germline, CDR1 MDHEN and CDR2 SYDVKM. This CDR3 has 14 residues. The sequencing sample was made of blood T cells: a sorted CD56 or NKG2C T cell subset, CD4+ or CD8+ T cells, or bulk PBMC T cells (not recorded which). The TCR originated in a man aged 18-30 years in good health. V usage is TRBV28 and J usage is TRBJ2-2; TCRdb selects TRBD2, and the lack of DNA leaves this call unchecked. The CDR3 protein is CASVPAASTGELFF.